This T cell receptor beta chain was recovered during a study of monozygotic twins with inflammatory bowel disease. The germline CDR1 and CDR2 sequences are MNHNS and SASEGT. The CDR3 consists of 18 residues. Comments on this clonotype: Its antigen is unknown.

The study's findings and limits: Clonotype overlap with others was lower in IBD patients than in healthy twins, a difference that was greatest with disease activity. A distinction between different T cell subtypes was not possible.

TCRdb reworked the 5' RACE reads into one entry per CDR3 protein, no DNA. The data show some 440,000 distinct CDR3 sequences, and the top ten clones hold roughly 2.2%. The chain recombines TRBV6-1 with TRBJ1-2; with no DNA, the TCRdb D assignment of TRBD1 cannot be verified. Sequencing input: blood. The sequence came from a human donor with ulcerative colitis or Crohn's disease, or a healthy co-twin of an affected twin (not recorded which). CDR3 residues: CASSPTGTPGGSNYGYTF.